Here is one T cell receptor beta chain with its context. This clonotype was seen repeatedly, ten times or more. No antigen is known for it. Qualities for individual bases were not recorded, and no much larger clone is one base off. The sample belongs to a study of early T cells in non-severe SARS-CoV-2 infection (dated by TCRdb to the early 2020s). Notes on the research overall: Because TCR sequencing was done on bulk RNA from unsorted whole blood, the alpha and beta chains could not be paired.

A case-control design nested within a healthcare worker cohort in London, UK, was used, with weekly nasopharyngeal swab PCR tests and blood sampling performed. Healthcare workers were recruited between 23 and 31 March 2020, during the week of the UK lockdown, and were followed weekly for up to 16 weeks. The study at large found these results: VDJdb matching was skewed toward anti-spike CD8 responses, so virus-specific expansions were likely underestimated and private and CD4 specificities were missed.

The germline V gene (reference sequence) yields DFQATT for CDR1 and SNEGSKA for CDR2. From cysteine to phenylalanine, the CDR3 is 17 amino acids long. CDR3 DNA is the only sequence kept; it has 51 bases, read in frame from the first base. V ends up 3 bases short and J 2 bases short, with an unmatched junction base count of 11. The method behind the library was 5' RACE. Reads for this sample came from a NextSeq 500. Unique molecular identifiers were attached to individual cDNA molecules in the TCR library protocol so that sequencing error and PCR bias could be corrected. Both TCR alpha and beta chains were sequenced, and tight co-correlation was observed between alpha and beta sequence abundances in each sample. As for how the authors treated the data: Decombinator V4 was used to perform V gene, J gene and CDR3 annotation of TCR sequences. TCRs were defined as expanded if a significant change between any two time points was detected under a Poisson model with p below 0.0001. TCR abundances were normalised to the total number of TCRs sequenced per sample and expressed as counts per million. TRAV1-2 paired with TRAJ12, TRAJ20 or TRAJ33 defined MAIT TCRs, while TRAV10 paired with TRAJ18 defined iNKT TCRs. VDJdb, accessed 1 November 2021, was searched for CMV, EBV and SARS-CoV-2 annotated TCRs, excluding TCRs annotated for multiple antigens. Using fastp at Q25 and MiXCR, TCRdb reprocessed the public reads and kept productive beta chains. CDR3 protein duplicates are merged, each entry listing the most common genes and DNA. These V and J calls are TCRdb output, not the study's own analysis. This sample lists around 26,000 distinct CDR3 sequences; around 4.6% were detected once. The ten largest account for around 10% of the sample.

Sequenced material: whole blood. The rearranged chain carries TRBV20-1 and TRBJ2-7; TRBD2 fits 12 bases in the junction. This clonotype was obtained from an adult who was a healthcare worker with PCR-confirmed SARS-CoV-2 infection or an uninfected control (not recorded which). The DNA reads TGCAGTGCTAGCCATGTACTAGCGGGAGGTCCGGCCTACGAGCAGTACTTC. Its product reads: CSASHVLAGGPAYEQYF.